This TCR beta chain was obtained from a study of T cells in Graves' hyperthyroidism and ophthalmopathy. Study-level findings and limits: Blood held most thyroid clonotypes expanded above 0.001 frequency.

Trimming removed 2 bases at V and 5 bases at J, with 9 bases between. This CDR3 has 14 residues. CDR1 and CDR2 from the germline V gene are MNHEY and SMNVEV (reference sequence). This clonotype was detected many times. The antigen is undetermined. The source material, RNA transcripts, was used to amplify TCR beta CDR3 regions. Researchers ran a first-round RT-PCR on the TCR CDR3 using the HTBI primer set. One entry per CDR3 protein, called by TCRdb with MiXCR from the multiplex PCR reads. The table has around 250,000 distinct CDR3 sequences, almost 25% seen once. Disease duration was under 3 months in the ophthalmopathy patients, who also had a Clinical Activity Score of at least 3 and a NOSPECS grade of at least 4.

The chain couples TRBV27 to TRBJ2-2; tentative D call: TRBD2 (5 bases). The sequence came from a woman between 40 and 55 years old with Graves' ophthalmopathy. The sample was blood. The CDR3 DNA follows: TGTGCCAGCAGTTTAGGATCGGGAACCGGGGAGCTGTTTTTT. Encoded protein: CASSLGSGTGELFF.